This TCR beta chain is drawn from a study of T cell responses to AZD1222 COVID-19 vaccine. General study points: White British people made up most donors, females outnumbered males, and clonal diversity was possibly underestimated.

Germline loops: CDR1 SGDLS, CDR2 YYNGEE. This CDR3 is 15 amino acids long. Sequenced by immunoSEQ multiplex PCR; TCRdb stores in-frame clones only, minus some. The table shows under 95,000 clones, with approximately 91% occurring only once. Doses given second, at about 4 or about 12 weeks, were pooled. Note on this clone: The antigen remains unidentified. An end of the junction does not agree with germline; a read error may underlie this.

The TCR was taken from an adult who received the AZD1222 COVID-19 vaccine. The V call is TRBV9, the J call TRBJ1-4; 8 bases are a match to TRBD1. Material: peripheral blood, obtained 28 days after the second AZD1222 dose. CDR3 sequence reads: CASSSGQGGYEKLFF. The CDR3 DNA reads as TGTGCCAGCAGCTCTGGACAGGGAGGATATGAGAAACTGTTTTTT.